This T cell receptor (beta chain) was recorded in a study of shared clonotypes between healthy human individuals (dated by TCRdb to 2018 to 2021). Background for the entire study: A couple of women and a few men aged 18 to 49 years were included in the cohort. Libraries were prepared and TCR repertoires were sequenced by different laboratories using diverse techniques, in order to increase sequencing depth and limit assay-specific biases. Per donor, three plates each were used for CD4 naive and CD4 memory, two for CD8 naive, and one for CD8 memory. The study deeply sequenced blood TCR repertoires of roughly five healthy adults to estimate repertoire size and the extent of clonotype sharing between individuals. Leukapheresis yielded between about 0.85 and 10 billion PBMCs per donor. What the research found in general, with its limitations: Across a few donors, 4.5% to 6.5% of naive CD4, 3% to 4% of naive CD8, around 2.5% of memory CD4, and roughly 0.4% of memory CD8 clonotypes were shared. Estimated clonotype richness was generally larger for naive than for memory subsets. Compared with non-shared clonotypes, the clonotypes found in all four sorted-subset donors had higher generation probabilities. Incomplete sequencing was indicated by rarefaction of sorted-subset datasets, despite the large sequencing depth. The small number of donors limited the genetic and exposure-history diversity represented. Based on pairwise subsampling, the degree of clonotype sharing among donors was expected to be affected by sequencing depth. Sampling was restricted to blood, and TCR repertoires in tissue are likely to differ from TCR repertoires in blood.

V is trimmed back by 4 bases and J by 0 bases, and the junction contains 5 bases that no gene match accounts for. Measured from the cysteine to the phenylalanine, the CDR3 is 15 residues long. The kept DNA is CDR3 alone, 45 bases in frame from the first base. From the germline V gene, CDR1 is SGHDN and CDR2 is FVKESK. TCR CDR3 regions were amplified from genomic DNA by multiplex PCR using the deep immunoSEQ assay. Extracted genomic DNA from each cell subset was distributed evenly across all wells of several immunoSEQ 96-well plates, and each plate was treated as a replicate. For sorted subsets, roughly 0.2 ug genomic DNA, equal to 25,000 to 35,000 T cell genomes, was loaded into each replicate PCR. Purified libraries were quantified with a Qubit 3.0 fluorometer, sized on a Bioanalyzer 2100, and re-quantified with the KAPA Library Quantification kit. Every immunoSEQ 96-well plate was sequenced on a separate single-read 150-cycle Illumina NextSeq 550 flow cell. As for the original processing: Because the immunoSEQ output included only junctional sequences and no quality scores, the filtering could not be the same as the filtering used for full-length reads. Sequences were annotated with PyIR, a Python wrapper for IgBLAST v1.9, and V/J genes and CDR3 were assigned using IMGT germline references. Reads were removed for weak V/J assignments (E-value above 1e-6), missing CDR3, stop codons, out-of-frame junctions, or ambiguous translated residues. V3J clonotypes were defined as sequences sharing the same inferred V gene, J gene, and CDR3 amino acid sequence. Percentage overlap between repertoires was computed as shared unique clonotypes divided by the size of the smaller repertoire. Richness of each repertoire was evaluated using RTK rarefaction, the Chao1 estimator, and Recon v2.1 estimates of unobserved clonotypes. Generation probabilities for all TCRbeta clonotypes obtained by the gDNA method from several donors were computed using OLGA. TCRdb mirrors the immuneACCESS table, restricted to in-frame sequences. Some clones are absent from its copies; in checked studies, under half trace to an unresolved V gene, and the reason for the others is unknown. Clone size and the V and J calls come from that table; the DNA yielded D and trimming. The sample has over 2 million clones on record, 90% to 95% of them singletons. The ten biggest clones cover 0.1% to 0.15% of the sample.

Comment on this clone: Its cognate antigen has yet to be identified. Per-base quality was not reported, and no clone a single base away is much larger than it.

The donors were healthy, HIV-negative adults with no recently reported acute infections or vaccinations. Only Caucasian adults living in Nashville, Tennessee, USA were represented among the donors. CD4+ T cells were enriched through magnetic negative selection, after which naive cells were positively selected on CD45RA and the remaining negative fraction served as the memory subset. Blood was obtained by leukapheresis, after which PBMCs were separated by Ficoll-Histopaque density gradient centrifugation and cryopreserved in liquid nitrogen vapor phase. Analytical flow cytometry was used to check the purity and quantity of every magnetically sorted T cell population. From each sorted fraction, genomic DNA was isolated and quantified by UV absorbance on a Nanodrop 2000c.

In this chain, TRBV14 is recombined with TRBJ2-7; the junction holds 8 bases that match TRBD2. Sample: naive CD4+ T cells sorted from blood. This sample's cell subset or site label indicates: CD45RA+ positively selected. The clonotype was recovered from a man aged 18 to 29 in good health. The CDR3 protein sequence reads: CASSPLTSVSYEQYF. The DNA sequence reads TGTGCCAGCAGCCCACTGACTAGCGTCTCCTACGAGCAGTACTTC.